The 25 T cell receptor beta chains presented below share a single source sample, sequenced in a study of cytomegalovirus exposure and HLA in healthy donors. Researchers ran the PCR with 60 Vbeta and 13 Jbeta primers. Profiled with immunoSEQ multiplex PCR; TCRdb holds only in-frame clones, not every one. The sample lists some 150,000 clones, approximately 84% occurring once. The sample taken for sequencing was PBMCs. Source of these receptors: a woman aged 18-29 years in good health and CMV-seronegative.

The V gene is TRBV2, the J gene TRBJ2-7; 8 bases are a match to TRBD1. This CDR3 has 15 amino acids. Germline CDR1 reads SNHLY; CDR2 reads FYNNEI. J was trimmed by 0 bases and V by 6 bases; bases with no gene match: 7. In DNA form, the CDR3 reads TGTGCCAGCAGGAAGGACAGGGAGCCCTCCTACGAGCAGTACTTC. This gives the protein CASRKDREPSYEQYF.

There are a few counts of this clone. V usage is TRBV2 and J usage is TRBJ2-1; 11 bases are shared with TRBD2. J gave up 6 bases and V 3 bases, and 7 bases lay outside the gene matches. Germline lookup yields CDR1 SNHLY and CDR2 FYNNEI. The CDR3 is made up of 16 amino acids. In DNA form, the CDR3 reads TGTGCCAGCAGTGATAGCGGGAGGGCCAACCCCAATGAGCAGTTCTTC. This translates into CASSDSGRANPNEQFF.

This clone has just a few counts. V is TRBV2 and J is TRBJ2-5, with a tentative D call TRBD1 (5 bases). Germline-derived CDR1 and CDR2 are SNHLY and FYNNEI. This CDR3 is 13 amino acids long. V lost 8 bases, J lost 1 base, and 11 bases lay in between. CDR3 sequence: CASGWGTQETQYF. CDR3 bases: TGTGCCAGCGGGTGGGGCACCCAAGAGACCCAGTACTTC.

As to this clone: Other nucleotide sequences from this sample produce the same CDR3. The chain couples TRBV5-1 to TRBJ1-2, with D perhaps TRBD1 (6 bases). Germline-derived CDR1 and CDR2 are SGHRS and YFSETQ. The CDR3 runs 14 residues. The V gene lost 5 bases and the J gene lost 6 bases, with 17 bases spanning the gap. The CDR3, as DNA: TGCGCCAGCAGTCTGCCTACAGGGCTCGATGGCTACACCTTC. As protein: CASSLPTGLDGYTF.

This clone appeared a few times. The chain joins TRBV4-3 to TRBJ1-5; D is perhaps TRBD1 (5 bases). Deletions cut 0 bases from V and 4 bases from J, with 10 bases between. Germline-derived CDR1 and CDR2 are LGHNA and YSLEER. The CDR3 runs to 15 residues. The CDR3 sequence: CASSQDLDTNQPQHF. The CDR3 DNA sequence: TGCGCCAGCAGCCAAGATTTGGACACGAATCAGCCCCAGCATTTT.

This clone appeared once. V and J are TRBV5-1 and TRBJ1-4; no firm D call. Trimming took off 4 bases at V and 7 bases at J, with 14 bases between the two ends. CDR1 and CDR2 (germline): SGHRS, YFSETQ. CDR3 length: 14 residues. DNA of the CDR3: TGCGCCAGCAGCGTCCGGGAGGGCGGTGAAAAACTGTTTTTT. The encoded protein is CASSVREGGEKLFF.

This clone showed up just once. The chain's CDR3 is CASSWGLREGRTQYF. Here the CDR3 DNA reads TGTGCCAGCAGCTGGGGCTTGCGGGAGGGCCGGACCCAGTACTTC. This rearrangement joins TRBV7-9 to TRBJ2-5, with 9 bases fitting TRBD2. V was pared by 4 bases and J by 7 bases, with 10 bases of the junction left unmatched. There are 15 residues in the CDR3. Looked up from germline, CDR1 is SEHNR and CDR2 is FQNEAQ (reference sequence).

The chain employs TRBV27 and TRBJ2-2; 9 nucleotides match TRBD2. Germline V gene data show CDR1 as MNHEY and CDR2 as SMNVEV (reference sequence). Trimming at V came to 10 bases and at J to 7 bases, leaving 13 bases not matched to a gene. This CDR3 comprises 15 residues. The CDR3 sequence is CATTWAGGPNGELFF. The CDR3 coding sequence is TGTGCCACCACCTGGGCGGGAGGGCCAAACGGGGAGCTGTTTTTT.

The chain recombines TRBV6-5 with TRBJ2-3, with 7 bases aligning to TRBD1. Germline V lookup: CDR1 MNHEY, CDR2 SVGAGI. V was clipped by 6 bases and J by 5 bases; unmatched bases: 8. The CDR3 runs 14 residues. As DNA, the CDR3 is TGTGCCAGCAGGTACAGGGGTCGAAGAGATACGCAGTATTTT. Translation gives CASRYRGRRDTQYF.

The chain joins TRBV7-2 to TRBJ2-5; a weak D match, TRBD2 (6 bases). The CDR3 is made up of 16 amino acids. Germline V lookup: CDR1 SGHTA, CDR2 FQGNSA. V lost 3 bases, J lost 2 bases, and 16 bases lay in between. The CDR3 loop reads CASSLAWGLLQETQYF. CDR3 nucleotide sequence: TGTGCCAGCAGCTTGGCATGGGGACTCCTACAAGAGACCCAGTACTTC.

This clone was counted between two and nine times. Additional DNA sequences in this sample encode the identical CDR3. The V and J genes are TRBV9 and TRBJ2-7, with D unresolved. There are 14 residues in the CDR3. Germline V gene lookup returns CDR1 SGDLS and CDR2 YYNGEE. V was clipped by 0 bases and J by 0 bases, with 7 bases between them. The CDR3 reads CASSVGSGSYEQYF. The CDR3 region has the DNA TGTGCCAGCAGCGTAGGATCGGGCTCCTACGAGCAGTACTTC.

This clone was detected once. The CDR3 region is CSAPQALVQYF. The CDR3 region has the DNA TGCAGTGCTCCACAGGCGCTGGTGCAGTACTTC. This chain connects TRBV20-1 to TRBJ2-7; D might be TRBD1 (5 bases). Germline V gene lookup returns CDR1 DFQATT and CDR2 SNEGSKA (reference sequence). V lost 5 bases and J lost 9, with 14 bases in between. The CDR3 spans 11 residues.

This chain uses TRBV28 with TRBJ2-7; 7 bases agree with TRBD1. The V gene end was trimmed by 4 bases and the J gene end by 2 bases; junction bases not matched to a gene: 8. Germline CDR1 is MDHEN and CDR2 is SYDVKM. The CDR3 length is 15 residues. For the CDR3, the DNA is TGTGCCAGCAGTTCCCTCGACAGGGCGGCCTACGAGCAGTACTTC. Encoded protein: CASSSLDRAAYEQYF.

In DNA form, the CDR3 reads TGTGCCAGTAGTATCTCCAATCAGCCCCAGCATTTT. This codes for CASSISNQPQHF. The chain joins TRBV19 to TRBJ1-5; D remains unclear. The V end was cut by 3 bases, the J end by 3 bases, with 3 bases between. The CDR3 length is 12 residues. CDR1 and CDR2 from the germline V gene are LNHDA and SQIVND (reference sequence).

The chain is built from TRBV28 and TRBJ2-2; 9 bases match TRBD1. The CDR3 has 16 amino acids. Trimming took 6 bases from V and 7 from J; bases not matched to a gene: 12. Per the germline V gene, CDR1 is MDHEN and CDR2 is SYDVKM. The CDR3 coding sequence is TGTGCCAGCAGCCCTGTACAGGGGGCGAGGCACGGGGAGCTGTTTTTT. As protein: CASSPVQGARHGELFF.

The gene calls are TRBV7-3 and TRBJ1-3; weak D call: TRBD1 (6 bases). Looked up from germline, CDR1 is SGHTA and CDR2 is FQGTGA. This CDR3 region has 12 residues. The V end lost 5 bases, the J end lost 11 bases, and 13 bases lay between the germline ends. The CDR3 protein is CASSLEAGAIYF. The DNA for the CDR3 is TGTGCCAGCAGCCTAGAGGCAGGGGCCATATATTTT.

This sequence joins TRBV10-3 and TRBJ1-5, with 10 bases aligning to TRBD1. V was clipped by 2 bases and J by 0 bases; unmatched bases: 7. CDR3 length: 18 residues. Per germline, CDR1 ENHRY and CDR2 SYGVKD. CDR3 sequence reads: CAISERTGGANSNQPQHF. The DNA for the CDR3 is TGTGCCATCAGTGAGAGGACAGGGGGTGCTAATAGCAATCAGCCCCAGCATTTT.

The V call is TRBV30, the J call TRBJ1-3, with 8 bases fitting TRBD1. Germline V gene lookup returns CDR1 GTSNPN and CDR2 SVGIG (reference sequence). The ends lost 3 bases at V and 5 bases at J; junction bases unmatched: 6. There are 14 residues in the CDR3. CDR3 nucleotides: TGTGCCTGGAGGGGACAGGTGAATAGAAACACCATATATTTT. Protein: CAWRGQVNRNTIYF.

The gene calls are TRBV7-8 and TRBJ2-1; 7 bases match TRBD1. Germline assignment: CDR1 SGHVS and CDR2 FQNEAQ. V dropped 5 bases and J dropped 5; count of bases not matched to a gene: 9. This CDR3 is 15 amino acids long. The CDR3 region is CASSRGNRGHNEQFF. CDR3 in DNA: TGTGCCAGCAGCAGGGGAAACAGGGGCCACAATGAGCAGTTCTTC.

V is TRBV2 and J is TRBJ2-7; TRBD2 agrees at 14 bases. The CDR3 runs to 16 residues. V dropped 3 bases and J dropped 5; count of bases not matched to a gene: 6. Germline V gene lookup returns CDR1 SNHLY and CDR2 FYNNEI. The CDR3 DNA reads TGTGCCAGCAGTGAGGGACTAGCGGGAGTTTTTGACGAGCAGTACTTC. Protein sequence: CASSEGLAGVFDEQYF.

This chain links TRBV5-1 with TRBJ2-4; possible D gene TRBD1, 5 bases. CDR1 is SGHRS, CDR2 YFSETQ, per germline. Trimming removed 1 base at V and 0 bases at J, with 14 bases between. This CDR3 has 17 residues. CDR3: CASSLQGRSLAKNIQYF. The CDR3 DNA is TGCGCCAGCAGCTTGCAGGGCAGGAGTTTAGCCAAAAACATTCAGTACTTC.

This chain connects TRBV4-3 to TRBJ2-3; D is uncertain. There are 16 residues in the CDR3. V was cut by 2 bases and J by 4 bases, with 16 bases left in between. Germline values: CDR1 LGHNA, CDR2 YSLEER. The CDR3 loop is CASSQITWSSPDTQYF. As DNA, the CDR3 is TGCGCCAGCAGCCAAATTACTTGGAGTTCCCCAGATACGCAGTATTTT.

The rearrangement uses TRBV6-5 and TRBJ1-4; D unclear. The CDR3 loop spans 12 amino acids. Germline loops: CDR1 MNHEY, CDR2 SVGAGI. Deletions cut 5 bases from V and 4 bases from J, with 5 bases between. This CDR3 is CASSRDNEKLFF. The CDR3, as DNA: TGTGCCAGCAGTCGCGATAATGAAAAACTGTTTTTT.

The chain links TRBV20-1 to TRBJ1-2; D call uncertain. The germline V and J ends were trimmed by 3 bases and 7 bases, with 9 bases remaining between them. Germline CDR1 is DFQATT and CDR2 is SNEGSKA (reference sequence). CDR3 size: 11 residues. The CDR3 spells CSARPSGGYTF. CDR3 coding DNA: TGCAGTGCTAGGCCCTCGGGTGGCTACACCTTC.

CDR3 DNA: TGTGCCAGCAGCGAGGGGGGGGGAAGCGGCACAGATACGCAGTATTTT. Translated: CASSEGGGSGTDTQYF. The rearrangement joins TRBV9 to TRBJ2-3, with a tentative D call TRBD2 (7 bases). V was pared by 3 bases and J by 1 base, with 15 bases between. The CDR3 extends over 16 amino acids. Germline V gene sequence: CDR1 SGDLS, CDR2 YYNGEE.